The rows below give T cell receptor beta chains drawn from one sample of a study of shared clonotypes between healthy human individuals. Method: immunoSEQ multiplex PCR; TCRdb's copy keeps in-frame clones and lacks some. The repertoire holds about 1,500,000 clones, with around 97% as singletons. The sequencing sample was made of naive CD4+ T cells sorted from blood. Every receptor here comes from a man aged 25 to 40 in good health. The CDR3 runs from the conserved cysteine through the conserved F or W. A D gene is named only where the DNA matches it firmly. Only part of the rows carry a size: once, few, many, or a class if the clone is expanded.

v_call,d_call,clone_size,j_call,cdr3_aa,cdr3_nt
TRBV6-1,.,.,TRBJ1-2,CASSVRDTEYGYTF,TGTGCCAGCAGTGTTAGGGACACGGAGTACGGCTACACCTTC
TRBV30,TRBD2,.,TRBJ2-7,CAWSPTSGPRSIRYF,TGTGCCTGGAGTCCGACTAGCGGCCCAAGGTCTATCAGGTACTTC
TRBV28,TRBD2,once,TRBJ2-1,CASSQPGLAGGILYNEQFF,TGTGCCAGCAGCCAACCGGGACTAGCGGGAGGGATACTCTACAATGAGCAGTTCTTC
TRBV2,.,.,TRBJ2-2,CASTPEGGGRAGELFF,TGTGCCAGCACCCCCGAGGGGGGAGGGAGAGCCGGGGAGCTGTTTTTT
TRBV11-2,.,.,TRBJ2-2,CASSLARESSMNTGELFF,TGTGCCAGCAGCTTAGCTCGTGAGTCATCCATGAACACCGGGGAGCTGTTTTTT
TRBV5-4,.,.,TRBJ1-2,CASTLEYRRANYGYTF,TGTGCCAGCACCTTGGAGTATCGGAGGGCTAACTATGGCTACACCTTC
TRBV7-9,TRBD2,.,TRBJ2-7,CASSREAGTAYEQYF,TGTGCCAGCAGCCGAGAAGCGGGGACGGCCTACGAGCAGTACTTC
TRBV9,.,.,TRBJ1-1,CASSLSWVNTEAFF,TGTGCCAGCAGCCTAAGCTGGGTGAACACTGAAGCTTTCTTT
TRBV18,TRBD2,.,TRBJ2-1,CASSPSLAGALREQFF,TGTGCCAGCTCACCTAGCCTAGCGGGAGCGCTTCGTGAGCAGTTCTTC
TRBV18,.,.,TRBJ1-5,CASSPGVTGPRSSNQPQHF,TGTGCCAGCTCACCAGGCGTAACAGGCCCACGCTCTAGCAATCAGCCCCAGCATTTT
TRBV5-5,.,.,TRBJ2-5,CASSSTLGQQETQYF,TGTGCCAGCAGCTCCACCCTGGGGCAGCAAGAGACCCAGTACTTC
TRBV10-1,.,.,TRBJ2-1,CASSQIGPGDEQFF,TGCGCCAGCAGTCAGATTGGCCCTGGGGATGAGCAGTTCTTC
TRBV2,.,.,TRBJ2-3,CASSVDSFRGTQYF,TGTGCCAGCAGCGTGGACAGTTTTCGTGGTACGCAGTATTTT
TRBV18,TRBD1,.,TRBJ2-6,CASSPGQGFSGANVLTF,TGTGCCAGCTCACCGGGACAGGGATTCTCTGGGGCCAACGTCCTGACTTTC
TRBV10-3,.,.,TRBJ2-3,CAISEYITDTQYF,TGTGCCATCAGTGAGTATATCACAGATACGCAGTATTTT
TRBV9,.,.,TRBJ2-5,CASSVDPGQNQETQYF,TGTGCCAGCAGCGTAGACCCGGGACAAAACCAAGAGACCCAGTACTTC
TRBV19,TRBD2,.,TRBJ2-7,CASSIGGTSALGEQYF,TGTGCCAGTAGTATTGGGGGGACTAGCGCTCTTGGGGAGCAGTACTTC
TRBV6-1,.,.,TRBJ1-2,CASRFLPGNYGYTF,TGTGCCAGCAGATTTTTACCCGGTAACTATGGCTACACCTTC
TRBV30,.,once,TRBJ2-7,CAWSVNRAYEQYF,TGTGCCTGGAGTGTGAACAGGGCCTACGAGCAGTACTTC
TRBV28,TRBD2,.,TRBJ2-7,CATWGGPHEQYF,TGTGCCACCTGGGGAGGGCCCCACGAGCAGTACTTC
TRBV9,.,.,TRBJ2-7,CASSVEAGDYEQYF,TGTGCCAGCAGCGTAGAGGCCGGGGACTACGAGCAGTACTTC
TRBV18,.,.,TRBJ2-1,CASSPTSSGAGNNEQFF,TGTGCCAGCTCACCAACATCCTCAGGGGCCGGTAACAATGAGCAGTTCTTC
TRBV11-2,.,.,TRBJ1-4,CASSEGTGSEKLFF,TGTGCCAGCAGCGAGGGCACGGGAAGCGAAAAACTGTTTTTT
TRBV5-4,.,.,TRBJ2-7,CASSLGKSYEQYF,TGTGCCAGCAGCTTAGGGAAGTCCTACGAGCAGTACTTC
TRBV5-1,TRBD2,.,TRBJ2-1,CASSFKLAAPGNEQFF,TGCGCCAGCAGCTTCAAACTAGCGGCCCCGGGCAATGAGCAGTTCTTC
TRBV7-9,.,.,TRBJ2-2,CASTQEVNTGELFF,TGTGCCAGCACGCAGGAAGTGAACACCGGGGAGCTGTTTTTT
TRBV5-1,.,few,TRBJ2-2,CASSGQGNTGELFF,TGCGCCAGCAGTGGTCAGGGAAACACCGGGGAGCTGTTTTTT
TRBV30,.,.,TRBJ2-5,CVWSGGGRSDQYF,TGTGTCTGGAGTGGAGGTGGGAGGTCGGACCAGTACTTC
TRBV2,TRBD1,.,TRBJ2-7,CASSGQGFDEQYF,TGTGCCAGCAGTGGACAGGGGTTCGACGAGCAGTACTTC
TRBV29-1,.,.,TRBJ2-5,CSHRRGQETQYF,TGCAGCCACCGCAGGGGCCAAGAGACCCAGTACTTC
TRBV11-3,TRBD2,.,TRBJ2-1,CASSPRTSGRGSEQFF,TGTGCCAGCAGCCCGCGGACTAGCGGGAGGGGATCTGAGCAGTTCTTC
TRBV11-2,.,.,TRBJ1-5,CASSLNPARPQHF,TGTGCCAGCAGCCTGAATCCAGCGAGGCCCCAGCATTTT
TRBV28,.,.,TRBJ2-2,CASNLPGPNTGELFF,TGTGCCAGCAACCTCCCGGGTCCAAACACCGGGGAGCTGTTTTTT
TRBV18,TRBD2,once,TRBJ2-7,CASSPAGGLAGGYEQYF,TGTGCCAGCTCACCCGCGGGAGGACTAGCGGGAGGTTACGAGCAGTACTTC
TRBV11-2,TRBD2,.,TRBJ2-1,CASSLTLADNEQFF,TGTGCCAGCAGCTTAACCCTAGCGGACAATGAGCAGTTCTTC
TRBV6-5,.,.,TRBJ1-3,CASRDSGNTIYF,TGTGCCAGTAGAGATTCTGGAAACACCATATATTTT
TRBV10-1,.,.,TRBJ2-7,CASSGQKPYEQYF,TGCGCCAGCAGTGGACAGAAACCCTACGAGCAGTACTTC
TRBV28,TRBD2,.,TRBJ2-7,CASSPLRGGRAIYEQYF,TGTGCCAGCAGTCCCCTCCGGGGCGGGAGGGCTATCTACGAGCAGTACTTC
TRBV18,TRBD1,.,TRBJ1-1,CASSPLQGANGNTEAFF,TGTGCCAGCTCACCACTACAGGGGGCTAATGGGAACACTGAAGCTTTCTTT
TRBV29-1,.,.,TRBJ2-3,CSVELLPRADTQYF,TGCAGCGTTGAGCTCCTTCCCCGTGCAGATACGCAGTATTTT
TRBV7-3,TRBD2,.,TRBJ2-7,CASSLNSRGSGAVEQYF,TGTGCCAGCAGCTTAAACTCTAGGGGTAGCGGGGCCGTGGAGCAGTACTTC
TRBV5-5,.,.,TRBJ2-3,CASSLDRGRTDTQYF,TGTGCCAGCAGCTTGGATCGGGGGAGGACAGATACGCAGTATTTT
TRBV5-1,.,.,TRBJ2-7,CASSSGNGQIYEQYF,TGCGCCAGCAGCTCCGGTAACGGACAGATCTACGAGCAGTACTTC
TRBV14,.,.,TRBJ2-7,CASSPGGYEQYF,TGTGCCAGCAGCCCCGGGGGCTACGAGCAGTACTTC
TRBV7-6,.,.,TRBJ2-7,CASSLDRTRFEQYF,TGTGCCAGCAGCTTAGATCGAACGCGTTTCGAGCAGTACTTC